The source of this T cell receptor (beta chain) is a study of T cell changes during pregnancy in multiple sclerosis. This CDR3 contains 15 residues. V was pared by 1 base and J by 6 bases, with 12 bases between. Germline V gene sequence: CDR1 MNHEY, CDR2 SMNVEV (reference sequence). Sequenced by immunoSEQ multiplex PCR; TCRdb stores in-frame clones only, minus some. The repertoire holds tens of thousands of clones, with just under 95% as singletons. This receptor was obtained from a female donor with multiple sclerosis, enrolled in a pregnancy study. The sequenced sample was CD8+ T cells from peripheral blood mononuclear cells, obtained after pregnancy. This chain connects TRBV27 to TRBJ2-2; D perhaps matches TRBD1 (5 bases). The CDR3 DNA reads as TGTGCCAGCAGTTTATTGCCCCCAGGGTCCGGGGAGCTGTTTTTT. Its protein is CASSLLPPGSGELFF.